This T cell receptor (beta chain) was recorded in a study of CD8+ T cells in alopecia areata. Across the whole study: Those treated were given oral tofacitinib at 5 to 10 mg twice daily. Study-level points and caveats: Persistence in scalp and blood during tofacitinib was observed for many expanded lesional clones. Whether baseline CD8+ expansion is linked to response remains uncertain, given a single nonresponder.

Extracted RNA was reverse transcribed, and the resulting cDNA served as sequencing template. Only in-frame clones appear in the TCRdb table, and some are missing; sequencing was by immunoSEQ multiplex PCR. The data contain about 120,000 clones, 56% of them seen just once; the ten biggest clones take up more than 3%. CDR3 size: 13 residues. Trimming removed 7 bases at V and 8 bases at J, with 17 bases between. Germline V lookup: CDR1 MNHEY, CDR2 SVGAGI. As to treatment: oral pan-JAK inhibitor, 5-10 mg twice daily. PBMCs yielded sorted CD4+ and CD8+ T cells. With regard to this clone: What it recognizes is unknown.

The rearrangement links TRBV6-5 to TRBJ1-2; the D is unclear. This TCR was recovered from a human donor with alopecia areata. Sequenced material: CD4+ T cells sorted from blood, taken at week 24, from a patient treated with tofacitinib. CDR3: CASTTRVGYGYTF. The DNA of the CDR3 is TGTGCCAGCACCACCCGCGTTGGGTACGGCTACACCTTC.